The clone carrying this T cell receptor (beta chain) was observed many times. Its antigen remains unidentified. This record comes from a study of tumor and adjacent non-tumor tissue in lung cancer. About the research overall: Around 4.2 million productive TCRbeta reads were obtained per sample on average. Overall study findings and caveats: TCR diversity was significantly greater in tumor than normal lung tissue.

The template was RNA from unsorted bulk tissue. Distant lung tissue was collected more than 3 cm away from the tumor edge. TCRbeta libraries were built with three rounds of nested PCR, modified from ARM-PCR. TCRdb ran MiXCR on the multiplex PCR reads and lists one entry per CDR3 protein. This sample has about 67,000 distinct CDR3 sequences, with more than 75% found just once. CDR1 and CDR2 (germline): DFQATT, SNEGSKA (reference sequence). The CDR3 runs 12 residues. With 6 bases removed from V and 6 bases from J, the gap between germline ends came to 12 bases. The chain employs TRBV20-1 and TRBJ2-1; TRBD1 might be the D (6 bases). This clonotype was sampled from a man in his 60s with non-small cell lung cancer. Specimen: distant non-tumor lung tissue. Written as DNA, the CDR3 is TGCAGTGCCGAGGAGACAGGCAATGAGCAGTTCTTC. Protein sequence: CSAEETGNEQFF.